These 19 T cell receptor beta chains were sequenced from one sample in a study of cytomegalovirus exposure and HLA in healthy donors. The PCR ran on 60 Vbeta and 13 Jbeta primers. Some clones are missing from TCRdb's copy, which holds only in-frame ones; the method was immunoSEQ multiplex PCR. The sample carries about 120,000 clones, about 90% recorded once. The sequencing input was PBMCs. The origin of the receptors is a man aged 35 to 55 in good health and CMV-seronegative.

Only a few counts were recorded for this clone. This chain uses TRBV10-3 with TRBJ2-1; tentatively, D is TRBD1 (5 bases). Per germline, CDR1 ENHRY and CDR2 SYGVKD. V was pared by 4 bases and J by 1 base, with 8 bases between. The CDR3 loop spans 14 amino acids. CDR3 protein: CAISVGQSYNEQFF. The CDR3 nucleotides read TGTGCCATCAGTGTGGGGCAGTCCTACAATGAGCAGTTCTTC.

The chain uses TRBV28 and TRBJ1-4; no firm D call. The CDR3 length is 14 residues. Germline lookup yields CDR1 MDHEN and CDR2 SYDVKM. V was shortened by 2 bases and J by 8 bases, with 12 bases between the two germline ends. The CDR3 protein is CASSLEEPPEKLFF. DNA for the CDR3: TGTGCCAGCAGTTTAGAAGAGCCCCCAGAAAAACTGTTTTTT. The complete variable domain, with remaining parts taken from reference TRBV28 and TRBJ1-4, reads DVKVTQSSRYLVKRTGEKVFLECVQDMDHENMFWYRQDPGLGLRLIYFSYDVKMKEKGDIPEGYSVSREKKERFSLILESASTNQTSMYLCASSLEEPPEKLFFGSGTQLSVL.

The chain carries TRBV2 and TRBJ1-1; D uncertain. The CDR3 totals 14 residues. Trimming removed 4 bases from V and 3 bases from J, with 12 bases in between. CDR1 and CDR2 from the germline V gene are SNHLY and FYNNEI. CDR3 DNA sequence: TGTGCCAGCAGTGTGACCGCGGTCGACACTGAAGCTTTCTTT. Amino acids: CASSVTAVDTEAFF.

The rearrangement links TRBV18 to TRBJ2-4, with TRBD1 as a possible D gene (6 bases). This CDR3 region has 13 residues. Germline CDR1 and CDR2: KGHSH and LQKENI. V lost 6 bases and J 7 bases, leaving 13 bases between the germline ends. The CDR3: CASSPGTLNIQYF. For the CDR3, the DNA is TGTGCCAGCTCCCCCGGGACACTGAACATTCAGTACTTC.

The chain joins TRBV29-1 to TRBJ2-7, with D unclear. This CDR3 is 11 amino acids long. Trimming shortened V by 4 bases and J by 0 bases, and 4 bases separated the two germline ends. In germline, CDR1 is SQVTM, CDR2 ANQGSEA. In nucleotides, the CDR3 is TGCAGCGTTGTGGCCTCCTACGAGCAGTACTTC. This translates into CSVVASYEQYF.

The rearrangement joins TRBV7-2 to TRBJ2-1; the match to TRBD2 covers 8 bases. This CDR3 spans 15 amino acids. CDR1 SGHTA and CDR2 FQGNSA come from the germline V gene. V lost 5 bases, J lost 3 bases, and 6 bases stayed unmatched. This CDR3 is CASSLLAGYYNEQFF. The DNA of the CDR3 is TGTGCCAGCAGCCTATTAGCGGGGTACTACAATGAGCAGTTCTTC. The full variable domain, with the rest looked up from reference TRBV7-2 and TRBJ2-1, is GAGVSQSPSNKVTEKGKDVELRCDPISGHTALYWYRQSLGQGLEFLIYFQGNSAPDKSGLPSDRFSAERTGGSVSTLTIQRTQQEDSAVYLCASSLLAGYYNEQFFGPGTRLTVL.

The chain is built from TRBV18 and TRBJ2-3, with TRBD1 matching over 7 bases. The germline gives CDR1 KGHSH, CDR2 LQKENI. Germline trimming cut 3 bases from V and 3 bases from J; bases unmatched to any gene: 9. The CDR3 is made up of 16 amino acids. The CDR3, as DNA: TGTGCCAGCTCACCCTACACATCAGGGGGTACAGATACGCAGTATTTT. Amino acid sequence: CASSPYTSGGTDTQYF.

J is TRBJ2-2 and V is TRBV5-6, with 7 bases identical to TRBD1. Trimming cost V 4 bases and J 1 base; bases outside gene matches: 7. Looked up from germline, CDR1 is SGHDT and CDR2 is YYEEEE. CDR3 length: 16 amino acids. The CDR3 spells CASSVFGTENTGELFF. In DNA form, the CDR3 reads TGTGCCAGCAGCGTCTTTGGGACAGAGAACACCGGGGAGCTGTTTTTT.

V is TRBV5-6 and J is TRBJ2-7; TRBD2 matches at 8 bases. CDR3 length: 13 amino acids. CDR1 is SGHDT and CDR2 is YYEEEE in the germline V gene. The trim removed 10 bases at V and 1 base at J, leaving 7 bases unmatched. The CDR3 reads CAVGSGGSYEQYF. CDR3 sequence (DNA): TGTGCCGTAGGCAGCGGGGGATCCTACGAGCAGTACTTC.

J is TRBJ1-1 and V is TRBV7-8; D perhaps matches TRBD1 (5 bases). The CDR3 extends over 12 amino acids. V gave up 11 bases and J gave up 4 bases, with 14 bases separating them. The germline gives CDR1 SGHVS, CDR2 FQNEAQ. The CDR3 here is CAAGGVGTEAFF. CDR3 bases: TGTGCCGCGGGGGGGGTGGGCACTGAAGCTTTCTTT.

This clone was picked up one time. The chain has TRBV15 and TRBJ1-5, with D possibly being TRBD1 (6 bases). The CDR3 extends over 14 amino acids. Trimming took 3 bases from V and 7 from J, leaving 13 bases between them. Germline V lookup: CDR1 LNHNV, CDR2 YYDKDF (reference sequence). The DNA for the CDR3 is TGTGCCACCAGCAGCAGGGGATTCGGGCAGCCCCAGCATTTT. Protein product: CATSSRGFGQPQHF.

The chain combines TRBV5-5 with TRBJ1-2; D not resolved. The CDR3 has 14 amino acids. V lost 0 bases and J lost 2, with 8 bases in between. CDR1 is SGHKS, CDR2 YYEKEE, per germline (reference sequence). The CDR3 DNA sequence: TGTGCCAGCAGCTTGGATACGGGAAACTATGGCTACACCTTC. It specifies CASSLDTGNYGYTF.

The sample holds one count of this clone. The chain is built from TRBV14 and TRBJ1-5, with 7 bases matching TRBD1. V trimming: 6 bases; J trimming: 7 bases; junction bases outside the gene matches: 6. This CDR3 is built from 13 residues. Germline CDR1 reads SGHDN; CDR2 reads FVKESK. The CDR3 spells CASSPDRVQPQHF. CDR3 in DNA: TGTGCCAGCAGTCCAGACAGGGTCCAGCCCCAGCATTTT.

The chain employs TRBV7-9 and TRBJ1-6; D is unresolved. This CDR3 has 14 residues. Deletions cut 6 bases from V and 6 bases from J, with 12 bases between. Germline CDR1 reads SEHNR; CDR2 reads FQNEAQ (reference sequence). CDR3 amino acids: CASSTTGINSPLHF. CDR3 nucleotide sequence: TGTGCCAGCAGTACCACGGGGATTAATTCACCCCTCCACTTT.

This chain joins TRBV4-2 and TRBJ2-6; a weak D match, TRBD2 (5 bases). Germline loops: CDR1 LGHNA, CDR2 YNFKEQ. This CDR3 contains 14 residues. V was pared by 6 bases and J by 3 bases, with 9 bases between. The CDR3 is CASRRESGANVLTF. The CDR3 nucleotides are TGTGCCAGCAGACGGGAAAGTGGGGCCAACGTCCTGACTTTC.

Points on this clone: The sample has other DNA sequences that encode this CDR3 too. This rearrangement joins TRBV7-6 to TRBJ2-7, with 10 bases lining up with TRBD2. The CDR3 totals 16 residues. The germline CDR1 and CDR2 sequences are SGHVS and FNYEAQ. The junction had 7 bases not matched to a gene; V was cut back by 1 base and J by 4 bases. CDR3 in DNA: TGTGCCAGCAGCTTAGGGGCAGCGGGGGGGACGTACGAGCAGTACTTC. Encoded protein: CASSLGAAGGTYEQYF.

The rearrangement joins TRBV30 to TRBJ1-6, with TRBD1 matching 7 bases. This CDR3 spans 17 amino acids. The germline CDR1 and CDR2 sequences are GTSNPN and SVGIG (reference sequence). The trim removed 2 bases at V and 8 bases at J, leaving 15 bases unmatched. The CDR3 bases are TGTGCCTGGAGTCCACCCCCGGCAGGGGGTAAGGATTCACCCCTCCACTTT. This codes for CAWSPPPAGGKDSPLHF.

Remarks on this clone: The junction and the germline gene differ at one end; a read error may be behind it. This sequence joins TRBV30 and TRBJ1-2; the D is unclear. The CDR3 runs to 9 residues. Per the germline V gene, CDR1 is GTSNPN and CDR2 is SVGIG (reference sequence). CDR3 in amino acids: CAWSVPTAF. CDR3 DNA: TGTGCCTGGAGTGTACCAACAGCCTTC.

The chain carries TRBV7-2 and TRBJ1-6, with 7 bases fitting TRBD1. The germline CDR1 and CDR2 sequences are SGHTA and FQGNSA. This CDR3 spans 14 amino acids. V trimming: 3 bases; J trimming: 7 bases; junction bases outside the gene matches: 3. CDR3 nucleotides: TGTGCCAGCAGCTTTGACAGGGTAAATTCACCCCTCCACTTT. Translation: CASSFDRVNSPLHF.